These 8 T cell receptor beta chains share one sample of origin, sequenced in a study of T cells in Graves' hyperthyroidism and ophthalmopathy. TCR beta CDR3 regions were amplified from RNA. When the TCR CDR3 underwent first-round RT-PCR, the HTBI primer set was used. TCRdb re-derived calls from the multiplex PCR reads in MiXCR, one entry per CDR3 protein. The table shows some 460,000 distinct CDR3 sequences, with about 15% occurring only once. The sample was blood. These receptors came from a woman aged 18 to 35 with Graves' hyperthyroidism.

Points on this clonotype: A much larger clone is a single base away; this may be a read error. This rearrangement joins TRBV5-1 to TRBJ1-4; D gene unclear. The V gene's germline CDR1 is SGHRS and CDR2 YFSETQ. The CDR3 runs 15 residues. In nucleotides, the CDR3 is TGCACCAGCTCCCGGGAGAGTGCCGCGGGTGAAAAACTGTTTTTT. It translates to CTSSRESAAGEKLFF. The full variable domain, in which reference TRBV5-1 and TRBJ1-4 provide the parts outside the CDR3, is KAGVTQTPRYLIKTRGQQVTLSCSPISGHRSVSWYQQTPGQGLQFLFEYFSETQRNKGNFPGRFSGRQFSNSRSEMNVSTLELGDSALYLCTSSRESAAGEKLFFGSGTQLSVL.

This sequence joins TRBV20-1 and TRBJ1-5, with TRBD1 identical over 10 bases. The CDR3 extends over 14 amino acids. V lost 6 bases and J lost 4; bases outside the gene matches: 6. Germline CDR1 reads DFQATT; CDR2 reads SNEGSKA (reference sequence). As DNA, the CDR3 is TGCAGTGCCAGGACAGGGGGGTTGAATCAGCCCCAGCATTTT. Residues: CSARTGGLNQPQHF.

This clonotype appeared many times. The CDR3 nucleotides read TGTGCCAGCAGTTCACAGGATAGCAATCAGCCCCAGCATTTT. Translation gives CASSSQDSNQPQHF. The chain carries TRBV12-3 or TRBV12-4 and TRBJ1-5, with D possibly matching TRBD1 (5 bases). The CDR3 extends over 14 amino acids. V lost 4 bases, J lost 0 bases, and 7 bases lay in between.

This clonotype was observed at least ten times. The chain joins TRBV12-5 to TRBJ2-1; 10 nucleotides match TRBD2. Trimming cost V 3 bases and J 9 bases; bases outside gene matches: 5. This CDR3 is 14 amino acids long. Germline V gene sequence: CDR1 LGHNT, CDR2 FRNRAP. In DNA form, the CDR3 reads TGTGCTAGTGGTTTCCTAGCGGGAGCGGGTGAGCAGTTCTTC. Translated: CASGFLAGAGEQFF.

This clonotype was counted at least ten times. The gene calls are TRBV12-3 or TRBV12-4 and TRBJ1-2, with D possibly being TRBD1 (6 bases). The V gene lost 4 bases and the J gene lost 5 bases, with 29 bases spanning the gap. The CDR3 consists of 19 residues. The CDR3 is CASSSQRSPVGGAGYGYTF. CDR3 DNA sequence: TGTGCCAGCAGTTCCCAAAGGTCTCCGGTCGGGGGGGCTGGATATGGCTACACCTTC.

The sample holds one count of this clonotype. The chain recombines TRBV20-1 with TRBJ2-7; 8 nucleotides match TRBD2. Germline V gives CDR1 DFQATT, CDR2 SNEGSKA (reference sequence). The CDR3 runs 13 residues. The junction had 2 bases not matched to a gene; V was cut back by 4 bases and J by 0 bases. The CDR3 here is CSAIAGSSYEQYF. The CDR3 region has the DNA TGCAGTGCTATAGCGGGGAGCTCCTACGAGCAGTACTTC.

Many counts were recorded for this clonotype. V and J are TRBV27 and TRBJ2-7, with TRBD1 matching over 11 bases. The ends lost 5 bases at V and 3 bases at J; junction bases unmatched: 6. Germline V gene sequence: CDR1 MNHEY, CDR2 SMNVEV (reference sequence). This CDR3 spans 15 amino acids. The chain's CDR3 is CASSRTGTGGYEQYF. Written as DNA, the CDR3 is TGTGCCAGCAGTAGGACCGGGACAGGGGGCTACGAGCAGTACTTC.

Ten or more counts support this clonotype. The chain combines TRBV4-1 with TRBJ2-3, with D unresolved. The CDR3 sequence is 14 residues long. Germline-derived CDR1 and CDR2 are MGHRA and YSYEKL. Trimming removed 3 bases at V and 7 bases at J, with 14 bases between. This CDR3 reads CASSHPATRYTQYF. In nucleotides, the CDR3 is TGCGCCAGCAGCCACCCCGCTACCCGATATACGCAGTATTTT.